These 28 T cell receptor beta chains came from one sample sequenced in a study of blood T cells in healthy people across ages (dated by TCRdb to 2015 to 2017). Libraries were prepared through 5' RACE. Sequenced using an Illumina HiSeq 2500. A second PCR of roughly 7 to 11 cycles was performed with a sample-barcoded 5' primer and a J-beta primer mix. TCRdb reprocessed the public reads (quality trimming at Q25 with fastp, clone calling with MiXCR) and kept in-frame beta chains. Every distinct CDR3 protein forms one entry, paired with its most common genes and DNA. Here the sample has roughly 680,000 distinct CDR3 sequences; over 40% occur a single time. The top ten constitute less than 15% of the sample. Specimen: blood. The receptor set was obtained from an elderly woman in good health.

With respect to this clonotype: A much larger clonotype is one base distant, so this may be a read error. J is TRBJ2-5 and V is TRBV20-1; 8 nucleotides match TRBD2. The end of the DNA aligns better with TRBJ2-7, so the J call may be wrong. Per germline, CDR1 DFQATT and CDR2 SNEGSKA (reference sequence). The CDR3 runs 14 residues. This chain's CDR3 is CSAHPGLGSNEQYF. CDR3 nucleotides: TGCAGTGCCCACCCGGGACTAGGATCCAACGAGCAGTACTTC.

The chain carries TRBV5-6 and TRBJ1-5; no clear D. Per the germline V gene, CDR1 is SGHDT and CDR2 is YYEEEE. Trimming took 4 bases from V and 3 from J, leaving 11 bases between them. The CDR3 is 14 residues long. This CDR3 reads CASSPGRHNQPQHF. The CDR3 DNA sequence: TGTGCCAGCAGCCCTGGGCGCCACAATCAGCCCCAGCATTTT.

V is TRBV10-2 and J is TRBJ1-6; TRBD1 matches 10 bases. This CDR3 has 16 residues. Germline CDR1 and CDR2: WSHSY and SAAADI. Unmatched junction bases numbered 12, after V lost 6 bases and J lost 10 bases. CDR3 residues: CASSLPPGTGVSPLHF. In DNA, the CDR3 is TGCGCCAGCAGCCTACCTCCCGGGACAGGGGTCTCACCCCTCCACTTT.

This clonotype was observed many times. V usage is TRBV20-1 and J usage is TRBJ2-1, with TRBD2 matching 11 bases. The CDR3 spans 14 residues. The J segment lost 9 bases and the V segment lost 3 bases, leaving 7 bases of the junction unmatched. Germline CDR1 is DFQATT and CDR2 is SNEGSKA (reference sequence). The CDR3 coding sequence is TGCAGTGCTAGTAATAGCGGGGGGGCCAGTGAGCAGTTCTTC. It codes for CSASNSGGASEQFF.

This CDR3 reads CASSCERERPYNEQFF. The CDR3, as DNA: TGTGCCAGCAGTTGCGAGCGGGAGCGACCCTACAATGAGCAGTTCTTC. This chain links TRBV6-5 with TRBJ2-1; TRBD2 matches at 8 bases. The CDR3 covers 16 residues. Trimming cost V 4 bases and J 2 bases; bases outside gene matches: 7. The germline CDR1 and CDR2 sequences are MNHEY and SVGAGI.

The V and J genes are TRBV7-9 and TRBJ2-7, with 9 positions matching TRBD1. Germline CDR1 SEHNR, CDR2 FQNEAQ (reference sequence). CDR3 size: 15 residues. V trimming: 5 bases; J trimming: 6 bases; junction bases outside the gene matches: 11. This CDR3 reads CASSPVGTGQTEQYF. The DNA for the CDR3 is TGTGCCAGCAGCCCTGTTGGGACAGGGCAAACCGAGCAGTACTTC. Complete variable domain (other parts from reference TRBV7-9 and TRBJ2-7): DTGVSQNPRHKITKRGQNVTFRCDPISEHNRLYWYRQTLGQGPEFLTYFQNEAQLEKSRLLSDRFSAERPKGSFSTLEIQRTEQGDSAMYLCASSPVGTGQTEQYFGPGTRLTVT.

This clonotype came up many times. The J gene is TRBJ2-3, the V gene TRBV5-1; D gene ambiguous. Per the germline V gene, CDR1 is SGHRS and CDR2 is YFSETQ. Trimming removed 4 bases from V and 2 bases from J, with 11 bases in between. The CDR3 is 14 residues long. CDR3: CASSPRIPTDTQYF. CDR3 nucleotide sequence: TGCGCCAGCAGCCCTAGGATACCCACAGATACGCAGTATTTT.

V is TRBV11-3 and J is TRBJ2-2; D tentatively fits TRBD1 or TRBD2 (5 bases each). The CDR3 covers 14 residues. Germline V gives CDR1 SGHNT, CDR2 YENEEA. The V end was cut by 0 bases, the J end by 7 bases, with 9 bases between. This chain's CDR3 is CASSLDGASGELFF. In DNA, the CDR3 is TGTGCCAGCAGCTTAGACGGGGCCAGCGGGGAGCTGTTTTTT.

This clonotype was counted ten times or more. V is TRBV7-6 and J is TRBJ2-1; D unresolved. The CDR3 is made up of 16 amino acids. The V gene's germline CDR1 is SGHVS and CDR2 FNYEAQ. Trimming took off 2 bases at V and 0 bases at J, with 11 bases between the two ends. The CDR3 here is CASSLNRLSSYNEQFF. CDR3 coding DNA: TGTGCCAGCAGCTTAAACCGTCTCAGCTCCTACAATGAGCAGTTCTTC.

V gene TRBV24-1 combines with J gene TRBJ2-1; D gene unclear. Trimming removed 4 bases from V and 5 bases from J, with 17 bases in between. Germline-derived CDR1 and CDR2 are KGHDR and SFDVKD. The CDR3 runs to 16 residues. CDR3 nucleotides: TGTGCCACCAGTGAACCTATAAACGCCGTACACAATGAGCAGTTCTTC. Residues: CATSEPINAVHNEQFF.

This clonotype was observed at least ten times. CDR3 protein: CASRNYPETQYF. The CDR3 nucleotides are TGCGCCAGCAGGAACTACCCAGAGACCCAGTACTTC. The rearrangement uses TRBV10-2 and TRBJ2-5, with no clear D. In germline, CDR1 is WSHSY, CDR2 SAAADI. V was cut by 6 bases and J by 4 bases, with 9 bases left in between. This CDR3 contains 12 residues.

This clonotype occurred a few times. The genes are TRBV7-2 and TRBJ1-2; D unclear. V shed 5 bases and J shed 9 bases, with 19 bases lying between them. Germline V lookup: CDR1 SGHTA, CDR2 FQGNSA. CDR3 length: 14 residues. The CDR3 reads CASSPQGRSGRYTF. CDR3 sequence (DNA): TGTGCCAGCAGCCCCCAAGGGCGCAGTGGTCGCTACACCTTC.

The gene calls are TRBV20-1 and TRBJ2-1; 7 bases line up with TRBD2. Germline CDR1 and CDR2: DFQATT and SNEGSKA (reference sequence). J was trimmed by 8 bases and V by 3 bases; bases with no gene match: 10. CDR3 length equals 14 residues. The CDR3 region is CSARSGRWYDEQFF. The DNA for the CDR3 is TGCAGTGCTAGGTCCGGGAGGTGGTACGATGAGCAGTTCTTC.

The chain's CDR3 is CSVGTGLAGYEQYF. The CDR3, as DNA: TGCAGCGTGGGTACGGGACTAGCCGGCTACGAGCAGTACTTC. The chain carries TRBV29-1 and TRBJ2-7; 9 bases align to TRBD2. The CDR3 length is 14 residues. The germline V gene has CDR1 SQVTM and CDR2 ANQGSEA. Trimming removed 6 bases from V and 3 bases from J; junction bases left unmatched: 9.

This clonotype was detected ten times or more. This sequence joins TRBV6-5 and TRBJ2-7; a weak D match, TRBD2 (5 bases). The CDR3 runs 13 residues. With 5 bases removed from V and 0 bases from J, the gap between germline ends came to 8 bases. Per germline, CDR1 MNHEY and CDR2 SVGAGI. The CDR3 sequence: CASSQGSSYEQYF. In nucleotides, the CDR3 is TGTGCCAGCAGTCAAGGGAGCTCCTACGAGCAGTACTTC.

This clonotype was counted at least ten times. This chain uses TRBV28 with TRBJ2-1; a weak D match, TRBD2 (6 bases). Germline V gene lookup returns CDR1 MDHEN and CDR2 SYDVKM. V was pared by 3 bases and J by 6 bases, with 12 bases between. The CDR3 length is 14 residues. CDR3 amino acids: CASSFGGNLNEQFF. DNA of the CDR3: TGTGCCAGCAGTTTTGGGGGGAATCTCAATGAGCAGTTCTTC.

The J gene is TRBJ2-7, the V gene TRBV12-3 or TRBV12-4; 9 bases are a match to TRBD1. V shed 6 bases, J shed 4 bases, and the junction held 16 bases outside the gene matches. The CDR3 consists of 17 residues. CDR3 nucleotides: TGTGCCAGCAGCCCCGCGGCCGGACAGGGGCATAGTTACGAGCAGTACTTC. Translated: CASSPAAGQGHSYEQYF.

On this clonotype itself: The junction departs from the called germline gene at one end, perhaps through a read error. The chain has TRBV2 and TRBJ2-5; 10 bases line up with TRBD2. The CDR3 totals 14 residues. Per the germline V gene, CDR1 is SNHLY and CDR2 is FYNNEI. The CDR3 DNA reads as TGTGCCGGCAGGACCGGGACTAGCGTCGAGACCCAGTACTTC. Translation: CAGRTGTSVETQYF.

This chain joins TRBV11-2 and TRBJ2-7, with D possibly TRBD1 on 5 matching bases. This CDR3 spans 14 amino acids. V was shortened by 8 bases and J by 6 bases, with 20 bases between the two germline ends. The V gene's germline CDR1 is SGHAT and CDR2 FQNNGV. CDR3 sequence reads: CASAPVQGRSEQYF. CDR3 sequence (DNA): TGTGCCAGCGCCCCGGTCCAGGGTCGGAGCGAGCAGTACTTC.

The chain uses TRBV12-3 or TRBV12-4 and TRBJ2-1; 8 bases match TRBD1. The J call may not be correct, given that the DNA end is closer to TRBJ2-7. The CDR3 totals 13 residues. The CDR3 DNA is TGTGCCAGCACCTTGGGACAGGCCAATGAGCAGTACTTC. Translated: CASTLGQANEQYF.

To note about this clonotype: This sequence may be a read error, since a much larger clone differs from it by one base. The CDR3 loop reads CASSLVAVDEQFF. CDR3 in DNA: TGTGCCAGCAGCTTAGTAGCGGTAGATGAGCAGTTCTTC. The chain has TRBV11-2 and TRBJ2-1, with D perhaps matching TRBD2 (6 bases). Germline V lookup: CDR1 SGHAT, CDR2 FQNNGV. V lost 1 base to trimming and J lost 8 bases, with 9 bases between them. The CDR3 spans 13 residues.

The table lists this clonotype with a few counts. The genes are TRBV5-1 and TRBJ2-5; D perhaps matches TRBD1 (6 bases). Trimming cost V 4 bases and J 5 bases, with 15 bases left between them. CDR1 and CDR2 (germline): SGHRS, YFSETQ. The CDR3 is 14 residues long. CDR3 sequence reads: CASSTGDTPETQYF. DNA of the CDR3: TGCGCCAGCAGCACCGGGGACACCCCCGAGACCCAGTACTTC. Full variable domain (missing parts from reference TRBV5-1 and TRBJ2-5): KAGVTQTPRYLIKTRGQQVTLSCSPISGHRSVSWYQQTPGQGLQFLFEYFSETQRNKGNFPGRFSGRQFSNSRSEMNVSTLELGDSALYLCASSTGDTPETQYFGPGTRLLVL.

The V and J genes are TRBV3-1 and TRBJ2-1; 9 bases fit TRBD1. Germline V gene sequence: CDR1 LGHDT, CDR2 YNNKEL (reference sequence). Unmatched junction bases numbered 10, after V lost 2 bases and J lost 5 bases. The CDR3 consists of 17 residues. CDR3 coding DNA: TGTGCCAGCAGCCAACCAACCGGGACAGGGCGTGACAATGAGCAGTTCTTC. Amino acid sequence: CASSQPTGTGRDNEQFF.

This chain links TRBV29-1 with TRBJ1-1; D is ambiguous. The CDR3 is 11 amino acids. The germline gives CDR1 SQVTM, CDR2 ANQGSEA. Trimming cost V 2 bases and J 11 bases, with 12 bases left between them. The CDR3 sequence is CSVEWRENAFF. The CDR3 nucleotides read TGCAGCGTTGAATGGCGGGAGAATGCTTTCTTT.

The chain uses TRBV18 and TRBJ2-4; no clear D gene. CDR1 is KGHSH and CDR2 is LQKENI in the germline V gene. This CDR3 has 15 residues. V dropped 0 bases and J dropped 1 base, with 7 bases sitting between them. CDR3 in amino acids: CASSPPWVAKNIQYF. CDR3 in DNA: TGTGCCAGCTCACCACCTTGGGTTGCCAAAAACATTCAGTACTTC.

The rearrangement uses TRBV20-1 and TRBJ2-2; TRBD2 agrees at 8 bases. CDR1 DFQATT and CDR2 SNEGSKA come from the germline V gene (reference sequence). V lost 3 bases to trimming and J lost 7 bases; unmatched junction nucleotides: 7. The CDR3 runs 14 residues. The CDR3 loop is CSARLAAGVGELFF. The CDR3 bases are TGCAGTGCTAGGCTCGCAGCGGGAGTCGGGGAGCTGTTTTTT.

This chain connects TRBV6-6 to TRBJ2-1, with a weak D call TRBD2 (5 bases). The tail of the sequence fits TRBJ2-7 better, so the J call may be wrong. Looked up from germline, CDR1 is MNHNY and CDR2 is SVGAGI (reference sequence). CDR3 length equals 15 residues. CDR3 loop: CASRNSEITYNEQYF. As DNA, the CDR3 is TGTGCCAGCAGGAATAGCGAAATTACCTACAATGAGCAGTACTTC.

This clonotype has more than one count but fewer than ten. The genes are TRBV6-1 and TRBJ2-7, with a tentative D call TRBD2 (6 bases). Germline CDR1 and CDR2: MNHNS and SASEGT. V lost 7 bases and J lost 6, with 16 bases in between. The CDR3 extends over 13 amino acids. CDR3 nucleotide sequence: TGTGCCAGCACGCCTCCGGGGACTGGCGAGCAGTACTTC. This encodes CASTPPGTGEQYF.